One TCR beta chain is described in this entry. It has no known antigen specificity. The sample holds no much larger clone one base away, and base qualities are not on file. V and J lose 2 bases and 5 bases, and a span of 13 bases separates them. Per the germline V gene (reference sequence), MNHEY is the CDR1 and SMNVEV is the CDR2. Including the terminal cysteine and phenylalanine, the CDR3 comprises 15 residues. CDR3 DNA is the only sequence kept; it has 45 bases, read in frame from the first base. Library generation was performed with the immunoSEQ multiplex PCR assay. A mixture of 60 forward primers for TCR Vbeta segments and 13 reverse primers for TCR Jbeta segments was used in the multiplex PCR. The CDR3 region of rearranged TCR beta genes was amplified from genomic DNA by a multiplex PCR assay. Amplified TCR beta libraries were sequenced as 87-base-pair reads on the Illumina HiSeq System. As for the authors' bioinformatics: A later analysis counted tens of millions of unique TCR beta chains across the approximately 700 repertoires, and some 12 million of these chains were shared by at least two donors. Raw reads were error-corrected and collapsed into unique sequences with a nearest-neighbor algorithm that merged closely related sequences to remove PCR and sequencing errors. V, D and J gene segments were assigned by aligning CDR3 sequences to IMGT reference sequences. Each retained sequence needed at least a six-nucleotide match to both a V gene segment and a J gene segment. A rearrangement counted as productive if the CDR3 had no stop codons and remained in frame with V and J, and every other rearrangement counted as non-productive. CDR3 was defined according to IMGT convention as the region running from the second conserved V-encoded cysteine to the conserved J-encoded phenylalanine. The earlier analysis of about 590 of the donors excluded sequences that lacked an unambiguous match to a single V gene segment. In an earlier analysis of some 590 of the donors, a V segment was called functional when productive rearrangements were above 56.7%, and segregating when the standard deviation between donors exceeded 5%. A statistical classification framework was built to diagnose cytomegalovirus status from the catalog of TCR beta chain sequences. V and J gene assignment, in a later analysis, came from comparing TCR nucleotide sequences with IMGT/GENE-DB human TR gene sequences. The TCRdist pipeline was used in a later analysis to assign CDR3 sequences and most-parsimonious VDJ recombination scenarios. In a later analysis, each TCR beta chain was defined by its CDR3 amino acid sequence together with its V-gene family, and reads lacking a unique V-gene family were excluded. As a way to deal with suspected cross-contamination and a sequencing artifact, a later analysis dropped approximately 570 nucleotide sequences that were highly shared and had low generation probability. For each public chain, a later analysis derived a clonal expansion index from normalized ranks of inferred template counts within each repertoire. Generation probabilities in a later analysis came from a VDJ recombination model fitted to out-of-frame rearrangements, and those results were checked against IGoR. In a later analysis, hypergeometric tests were used to score TCR-TCR, TCR-HLA and TCR-CMV co-occurrence, with a repertoire-size bias correction applied to TCR pairs. False discovery rates were estimated in a later analysis by permuting HLA or CMV assignments 20 times. A later analysis grouped co-occurring TCRs with DBSCAN, adding TCRdist sequence similarity when clustering within HLA-allele-positive subsets. Repertoires with fewer than 30,000 or more than 120,000 public chains, plus five repertoires with anomalous nucleotide sharing, were excluded from co-occurrence clustering. The clones in this table, taken by TCRdb from immuneACCESS, are in-frame only. Not every clone is retained; where verified, under half of the shortfall comes from an unresolved V gene, and the cause of the rest is unknown. V and J calls and clone size follow that table, whereas D and trimming were derived from the DNA. The sample table records some 130,000 clones; around nine tenths of these occur just once. Jointly, the top ten make up 4% to 6.5% of the sample.

These data are taken from a study of cytomegalovirus exposure and HLA in healthy donors (TCRdb year 2017). Study-wide context: An earlier analysis of about 560 of the donors reported about 260 Gb of sequence data and 95 million to 130 million unique TCR beta sequences obtained from some 200 million T cells. Roughly 300 gigabases of sequencing data and around 85 million unique TCR sequences made up an early release that covered several hundred HLA-typed donors. Of the approximately 400 genotyped donors, over 80% were placed in the genetic ancestry cluster associated with self-reported Caucasian donors. The study aimed to test whether signatures of past pathogen exposure could be identified by cataloging public T cell receptors. The study used immunosequencing to profile the T cell repertoires of 670 or so subjects and linked those repertoires to cytomegalovirus serostatus. In addition to the first cohort of about 650 subjects, a separate validation cohort of some 120 different subjects was used. To predict cytomegalovirus infection status, the study brought together high-throughput TCR immunosequencing, statistical association of individual TCRs with disease status, and machine learning. A later analysis re-analyzed previously published TCR beta repertoires from about 600 donors and added high-resolution HLA genotyping to study TCR occurrence patterns. In the later analysis, no new phenotypic data were used to find candidate immune exposures; instead, reliance was placed on TCR beta sequences and their occurrence across donors. In an earlier analysis of roughly 540 of the donors, high-throughput TCR beta sequencing was used to judge whether each TCR beta V gene segment behaved as functional or pseudogenic. Donor age, sex, ethnicity and CMV serostatus were collected together with the repertoire data. Genome-wide SNP genotypes for about three fifths of the roughly 700 donors were used in a later genetic analysis, which treated that subset as a discovery cohort. Every discovery cohort repertoire had been produced on one sequencing platform. Both class I and class II loci were covered by HLA typing, at four-digit resolution. Typing coverage varied by locus: roughly 620-640 donors for A, B, C, DRB1 and DQB1; about 520 for DQA1; approximately 610 for DPA1; under 490 for DPB1. About five DR-DQ haplotypes were handled as single units for association and clustering, since linkage in the cohort was strong. Among roughly 370 genotyped donors of the cohort, an average of around 240,000 unique TCR beta nucleotide sequences were sequenced per donor, around 20% of them non-productive.

The cohort comprised some 680 healthy bone marrow donors. At the time of sampling, all cohort members were nominally healthy, though unrecorded immune exposures were likely present. The donor tested CMV seronegative, placing the donor among the 350 to 400 seronegative members of the cohort. Every donor gave a peripheral blood sample, and the peripheral blood mononuclear cells from that sample were used for TCR beta sequencing. Genomic DNA was extracted from the blood cell samples with the Qiagen DNeasy Blood Extraction Kit. General conclusions and limits of the study: Roughly 17 rarely observed V segments, including chromosome 9 orphons, were excluded from the earlier analysis of a few hundred of the donors because counts were too low. Some IMGT-functional V segments, including TRBV6-2 and TRBV6-3, could not be distinguished by the 87-base-pair reads and were therefore excluded. In a later analysis, HLA-associated TCR beta chains were found to be more clonally expanded and to have lower generation probabilities than equally common non-associated chains. HLA typing was unavailable for some donors at each locus, so association tests used only the typed subset. According to a later analysis, parvovirus B19, influenza, CMV and Epstein-Barr virus appeared linked to several top co-occurrence clusters. Only TCR beta chains were sequenced in this cohort, and the absence of alpha or paired-chain data limited detectable features. In a later analysis, most CMV-associated TCR beta chains were found to appear HLA-restricted, with HLA associations seemingly driven largely by CMV exposure. Presence/absence analyses assumed roughly uniform sequencing depth across donors, an assumption that may not hold. According to the authors, the approach could potentially be generalized to other disease states and immunological phenotypes. Compared with the 666-donor mean, donors in an Asian-associated ancestry cluster had fewer N-insertions in productive TCRs, according to a later genetic analysis. Strong co-occurrence of HLA alleles, especially DR and DQ, made assigning TCR associations to individual alleles difficult. CMV serostatus was the only immune exposure information available for the cohort. While some public TCRs were present in many individuals, most TCR sequences turned up only very rarely across donors. In an earlier analysis of approximately 590 of the donors, most TCR beta V segments appeared in productive rearrangements about 87% or about 30% of the time, broadly matching IMGT annotations. Cytomegalovirus status was reported to be diagnosed by the classifier with high specificity and sensitivity in both the original and validation cohorts. Linkage disequilibrium might explain the correlated functional status among segregating V segments, but an unknown experimental factor could not be excluded. According to a later analysis, TCR association rates differed among HLA loci, with DRB1 alleles showing the most associated TCRs and HLA-C alleles showing the fewest. A few of the identified cytomegalovirus-associated TCR beta chains were confirmed in vitro to be specific for cytomegalovirus antigens. The study listed approximately 150 TCR beta chains as associated with cytomegalovirus. The sequencing pipeline was judged likely to have produced a cluster of highly shared sequence variants as a technical artifact. At a false discovery rate of 0.05, a later analysis linked 16,951 TCR beta sequences to specific HLA alleles. A further reported finding was that TCR beta sequences accurately predicted the HLA-A and HLA-B alleles for most subjects in the first cohort. An association between a missense DCLRE1C variant and V-gene and J-gene trimming of TCR beta chains was found in a later genetic analysis and replicated in an independent cohort.

Specimen: PBMCs. The receptor was derived from a woman between 25 and 40 years old in good health and CMV-seronegative. Recombination linked TRBV27 to TRBJ2-1, and TRBD2 may be the D gene, going by 5 matching bases. The CDR3 here reads CASSLVGVGNNEQFF. The DNA sequence reads TGTGCCAGCAGTTTAGTCGGGGTAGGGAACAATGAGCAGTTCTTC.